This TCR beta chain was sequenced for a study of blood T cell repertoires in COVID-19 (dated by TCRdb to 2020 to 2021). For the wider study: The collaborator samples originated in the United States, Italy and Spain and spanned the acute and convalescent phases of COVID-19. Sample metadata almost always included a de-identified subject ID, COVID-19 status, age in years and sex. Samples came from the ongoing ImmuneRACE study (first 160 participants) plus 1,254 subjects from 6 global collaborators. Where HLA class I and class II types were available, the types were taken from metadata supplied by the sample provider, not from assay-based typing. Subjects who had been exposed to COVID-19, were actively infected with it, or had recovered from it provided the deeply sampled blood TCRbeta repertoires that made up the dataset. The repertoires were released in a freely available public database intended as a resource for research on the immune response to SARS-CoV-2. The prospective study material was composed of cDNA or gDNA derived from T cells, B-cell-depleted T cells, or PBMCs. The full study reports these points: Clinical and demographic metadata were provided uncurated, with the amount varying by source and participant.

In the prospective study, participants were about 18 to 90 years old, resided in approximately 22 geographic areas of the United States, and were enrolled through a virtual design. Cohort assignment in the prospective study relied on participant-reported clinical history from a screening survey and a study questionnaire. Recovered participants in ImmuneRACE Cohort 3 were defined by two consecutive negative NP/OP PCR tests, clearance by a healthcare professional, or resolution of symptoms. Each participant in the prospective study had whole blood, serum and a nasopharyngeal or oropharyngeal swab collected by mobile phlebotomists. Over a roughly 2-month period, participants in the prospective study had the option of providing additional blood draws and questionnaires. Before DNA extraction, prospective study blood samples were shipped either frozen or at room temperature. The immunoSEQ Assay, a bias-controlled multiplex PCR, was used to amplify TCRbeta CDR3 regions from genomic DNA. Per the original workflow: Nucleated cell counts per sample were estimated from amplification of reference gene primers within the assay. To quantify the absolute abundance of each unique TCRbeta CDR3 rearrangement, sequence reads were collapsed and filtered. For each sample, productive Simpson clonality was calculated as the square root of Simpson's diversity index over productive rearrangements. TCRdb stores this immuneACCESS table with in-frame sequences only. Part of the clones is absent; in the studies checked, under half of the shortfall reflects unresolved V genes, and no reason is known for the rest. Clone size and V and J calls were adopted from that table, with D and trimming inferred from the DNA. This sample lists about 290,000 clones; 89% were detected once. Together, the top ten hold 1.7% of the sample.

A word on this clone: Its antigen is currently not known. Base quality data are lacking; no much larger clone is found one base away.

The material sequenced was PBMCs or T cells enriched from blood (not recorded which). This TCR was sampled from a woman aged 40 to 49 who had recovered from COVID-19.

In nucleotides, the sequence is TGTGCCAGCAGCCATAACCGGGGACTAACTTTTCGCACAGATACGCAGTATTTT. The translation is CASSHNRGLTFRTDTQYF. The receptor chain draws on TRBV7-2 and TRBJ2-3; TRBD2 matches 7 bases in the middle. The germline V gene encodes CDR1 SGHTA and CDR2 FQGNSA. V has 5 bases trimmed and J has 1 base trimmed; junction bases matching no gene number 15. Including the terminal cysteine and phenylalanine, the CDR3 comprises 18 residues. Left in the record is the CDR3 DNA by itself, 54 bases read in frame from the first base.